The text below deals with one T cell receptor beta chain. Its target is not known. A junction end diverges from the germline sequence, so it may reflect a read error. CDR1 and CDR2 (germline): SNHLY, FYNNEI. The CDR3 sequence is 14 residues long. The sample is drawn from a study of blood T cells in healthy people across ages. Study-level results: It was not known whether donors were CMV positive (a possible confounder of expanded clonotype changes). As naive T cell percentage varied, TCR beta diversity correlated strongly with it. As age increased, TCR beta diversity per million T cells fell in a roughly linear fashion.

A J-beta primer mix and a sample-barcoded 5' primer were used in a second PCR of roughly 7 to 12 cycles. TCRdb re-analysed the 5' RACE reads in MiXCR, keeping a single row per CDR3 protein. Of around 1.1 million distinct CDR3 sequences listed, roughly two fifths are singletons. Peripheral blood was drawn, about 9.7 milliliters per donor. What was sequenced was blood. The TCR originated in a man between 18 and 29 years old in good health. The chain couples TRBV2 to TRBJ2-3; D call uncertain. DNA for the CDR3: TGTGCCAGCAGTGAGCGGACGAGCACAGAGACGCAGTATTTT. Protein sequence: CASSERTSTETQYF.